The 27 T cell receptor beta chains in this list originate from one sample, sequenced in a study of T cell repertoires in cytomegalovirus infection. TCRdb reprocessed the reads with MiXCR, giving one entry per CDR3 protein. The sample consists of 830,000 or so distinct CDR3 sequences, 30% to 35% of them appearing once. These TCRs' antigens remain unknown. The sequencing used cultured CD8+ T cells from PBMCs, collected from culture after CMV antigen stimulation. Receptor source: a human donor in good health (CMV status not recorded). Some clones in this sample may be carry-over from other donors' samples.

This clonotype was seen repeatedly, ten times or more. The chain links TRBV7-2 to TRBJ1-5; 8 bases align to TRBD1. This CDR3 spans 18 amino acids. The germline gives CDR1 SGHTA, CDR2 FQGNSA. The junction had 11 bases not matched to a gene; V was cut back by 0 bases and J by 4 bases. This CDR3 is CASSLARTGLNQNQPQHF. The DNA of the CDR3 is TGTGCCAGCAGCTTAGCCCGGACAGGGTTAAATCAAAATCAGCCCCAGCATTTT.

The V and J genes are TRBV7-2 and TRBJ2-3; 10 bases map to TRBD1. V dropped 5 bases and J dropped 2; count of bases not matched to a gene: 7. Germline V gene lookup returns CDR1 SGHTA and CDR2 FQGNSA. CDR3 size: 16 residues. CDR3 in amino acids: CASSGGGTGATDTQYF. The CDR3 DNA is TGTGCCAGCAGCGGAGGGGGGACAGGGGCCACAGATACGCAGTATTTT.

This clonotype was detected a few times. The chain combines TRBV6-5 with TRBJ1-1, with a weak D call TRBD1 (5 bases). V was shortened by 4 bases and J by 2 bases, with 11 bases between the two germline ends. Germline V lookup: CDR1 MNHEY, CDR2 SVGAGI. The length of the CDR3 is 14 residues. As DNA, the CDR3 is TGTGCCAGCAGTTCCTCGACAGTTAACACTGAAGCTTTCTTT. Its protein product is CASSSSTVNTEAFF.

The table lists this clonotype with a count of one. One junction end does not reproduce the germline sequence, and a read error may be involved. The rearrangement uses TRBV7-8 and TRBJ2-5; perhaps TRBD1 as D (5 bases). This CDR3 contains 14 residues. Germline CDR1 SGHVS, CDR2 FQNEAQ. This CDR3 is CTSSLVDSQETQYF. DNA of the CDR3: TGTACCAGCAGCTTAGTTGACAGCCAAGAGACCCAGTACTTC.

As regards this clonotype: The junction differs from germline at one of its ends, possibly a read error. The V call is TRBV7-9, the J call TRBJ1-3; D possibly corresponds to TRBD1 (5 bases). Germline CDR1 and CDR2: SEHNR and FQNEAQ (reference sequence). The CDR3 is made up of 15 amino acids. CDR3 region: CASSLRDASWNTIYF. The CDR3 region has the DNA TGTGCTAGCAGCTTAAGGGACGCATCCTGGAACACCATATATTTT.

The gene calls are TRBV19 and TRBJ2-2, with 7 nucleotides matching TRBD1. Per the germline V gene, CDR1 is LNHDA and CDR2 is SQIVND (reference sequence). The CDR3 is made up of 17 amino acids. Trimming cost V 0 bases and J 0 bases; bases outside gene matches: 4. The CDR3 bases are TGTGCCAGTAGTATAGATCGGGACAGAGCGAACACCGGGGAGCTGTTTTTT. It translates to CASSIDRDRANTGELFF.

This clonotype was seen a handful of times. This sequence joins TRBV15 and TRBJ1-2, with D uncertain. The CDR3 length is 15 residues. Trimming shortened V by 3 bases and J by 5 bases, and 16 bases separated the two germline ends. Germline CDR1 LNHNV, CDR2 YYDKDF (reference sequence). CDR3 nucleotide sequence: TGTGCCACCAGCAGTACCCGGACGGGGAGTTATGGCTACACCTTC. It translates to CATSSTRTGSYGYTF.

As regards this clonotype: At one of its ends the junction is not consistent with the germline gene, which may arise from a read error. The chain links TRBV15 to TRBJ2-1; 7 nucleotides match TRBD1. Germline values: CDR1 LNHNV, CDR2 YYDKDF (reference sequence). This CDR3 has 16 amino acids. This chain's CDR3 is CATSREEQGMDNEQFF. The CDR3 DNA follows: TGTGCCACCAGCCGAGAAGAACAGGGGATGGACAATGAGCAGTTCTTC.

This clonotype was observed a few times. The chain recombines TRBV6-6 with TRBJ1-1, with TRBD1 identical over 7 bases. Germline V gene lookup returns CDR1 MNHNY and CDR2 SVGAGI (reference sequence). The V gene end was trimmed by 0 bases and the J gene end by 10 bases; junction bases not matched to a gene: 11. The CDR3 contains 15 residues. CDR3 sequence (DNA): TGTGCCAGCAGTTACTCTCGTACAGGGGTATGGGGAGCTTTCTTT. It yields the protein CASSYSRTGVWGAFF.

This clonotype was detected a few times. The CDR3 coding sequence is TGCAGCGTCAGGCCGGGAGGTGGGGCTTTCTTT. Translation: CSVRPGGGAFF. This chain links TRBV29-1 with TRBJ1-1; D ambiguous. Trimming pared 6 bases from V and 11 bases from J, leaving 16 bases between. In germline, CDR1 is SQVTM, CDR2 ANQGSEA. The CDR3 is 11 residues long.

This clonotype was recorded a few times. V gene TRBV7-8 combines with J gene TRBJ1-3; the D gene is possibly TRBD1 (6 bases). Trimming removed 6 bases from V and 0 bases from J, with 21 bases in between. The V gene's germline CDR1 is SGHVS and CDR2 FQNEAQ. The CDR3 sequence is 18 residues long. CDR3 DNA sequence: TGTGCCAGCAGTCCCCAGAGCGGGGGCCCATACTCTGGAAACACCATATATTTT. Translated: CASSPQSGGPYSGNTIYF.

The table lists this clonotype with a few counts. The chain combines TRBV4-1 with TRBJ2-3; perhaps TRBD1 as D (5 bases). The CDR3 runs 14 residues. Germline V gives CDR1 MGHRA, CDR2 YSYEKL. V lost 3 bases and J lost 2, with 9 bases in between. CDR3 sequence reads: CASSQGRITDTQYF. DNA of the CDR3: TGCGCCAGCAGCCAGGGGCGGATCACAGATACGCAGTATTTT.

This sequence joins TRBV6-2 or TRBV6-3 and TRBJ1-5, with D unresolved. The CDR3 sequence is 12 residues long. The germline gives CDR1 MNHEY, CDR2 SVGEGT. V lost 5 bases and J 12 bases, leaving 14 bases between the germline ends. CDR3 coding DNA: TGTGCCAGCAGTCCGGGTGGTTCGTGCCAGCATTTT. This translates into CASSPGGSCQHF.

With respect to this clonotype: This sequence may be a read error, since a much larger clone differs from it by one base. The chain has TRBV29-1 and TRBJ1-2; D perhaps matches TRBD1 (5 bases). The V end was cut by 1 base, the J end by 3 bases, with 6 bases between. The CDR3 spans 12 residues. Germline V gives CDR1 SQVTM, CDR2 ANQGSEA. The CDR3, as DNA: TGCAGCGTTGAAGGGGGCCACTATGGCTACACCTTC. Its protein product is CSVEGGHYGYTF.

As for this clonotype: A clone one base away is much larger, so this may be a read error. This chain connects TRBV7-6 to TRBJ1-1, with D perhaps TRBD1 (6 bases). V lost 10 bases to trimming and J lost 5 bases, with 17 bases between them. The CDR3 has 13 amino acids. In germline, CDR1 is SGHVS, CDR2 FNYEAQ. CDR3 sequence: CANSFSGETEAFF. The CDR3 nucleotides read TGTGCCAACAGTTTCTCAGGGGAGACTGAAGCTTTCTTT.

There are many counts of this clonotype. This chain uses TRBV7-2 with TRBJ2-1; D could derive from TRBD1 or TRBD2 (5 bases each). From germline, CDR1 is SGHTA and CDR2 FQGNSA. The CDR3 loop spans 16 amino acids. V lost 5 bases to trimming and J lost 0 bases, with 14 bases between them. The CDR3 loop is CASSALGVVSYNEQFF. CDR3 coding DNA: TGTGCCAGCAGCGCCTTGGGGGTGGTCTCCTACAATGAGCAGTTCTTC.

The chain couples TRBV6-5 to TRBJ2-7, with 9 bases matching TRBD1. CDR1 is MNHEY, CDR2 SVGAGI, per germline. The V gene end was trimmed by 0 bases and the J gene end by 5 bases; junction bases not matched to a gene: 2. The CDR3 is made up of 14 amino acids. Here the CDR3 DNA reads TGTGCCAGCAGTTACTCACAGGGGGCGAACGAGCAGTACGTC. Translated: CASSYSQGANEQYV.

This clonotype was seen only a few times. V is TRBV28 and J is TRBJ2-7, with D tentatively TRBD1 (5 bases). The length of the CDR3 is 13 residues. Deletions cut 7 bases from V and 1 base from J, with 11 bases between. Germline V lookup: CDR1 MDHEN, CDR2 SYDVKM. The CDR3 here is CASTHQGSYEQYF. The CDR3 DNA follows: TGTGCCAGCACCCATCAGGGATCCTACGAGCAGTACTTC.

At least ten counts were recorded for this clonotype. The chain carries TRBV12-3 or TRBV12-4 and TRBJ1-3; 7 bases match TRBD1. J was trimmed by 0 bases and V by 5 bases; bases with no gene match: 4. The CDR3 spans 15 residues. The CDR3: CASSDRDHSGNTIYF. CDR3 sequence (DNA): TGTGCCAGCAGTGACAGGGACCACTCTGGAAACACCATATATTTT.

The chain employs TRBV7-4 and TRBJ1-1; D unclear. The V end was cut by 4 bases, the J end by 8 bases, with 8 bases between. Germline CDR1 and CDR2: SGHVT and SQSDAQ. The CDR3 is made up of 11 amino acids. This CDR3 reads CASSSLGEAFF. CDR3 in DNA: TGTGCCAGCAGCTCCCTGGGAGAAGCTTTCTTT.

The sample holds a few counts of this clonotype. This chain connects TRBV7-9 to TRBJ2-1; possible D gene TRBD1, 5 bases. There are 14 residues in the CDR3. Between the trimmed V and J ends, which lost 1 base and 9 bases, there was a span of 13 bases. The germline V gene encodes CDR1 SEHNR and CDR2 FQNEAQ (reference sequence). CDR3 nucleotide sequence: TGTGCCAGCAGCTTAGTATCGACAGCAGGTGAGCAGTTCTTC. It encodes CASSLVSTAGEQFF. Combining the CDR3 with reference TRBV7-9 and TRBJ2-1 gives the whole variable domain DTGVSQNPRHKITKRGQNVTFRCDPISEHNRLYWYRQTLGQGPEFLTYFQNEAQLEKSRLLSDRFSAERPKGSFSTLEIQRTEQGDSAMYLCASSLVSTAGEQFFGPGTRLTVL.

J is TRBJ1-2 and V is TRBV13; the match to TRBD1 covers 10 bases. The CDR3 length is 16 residues. The V and J ends lost 5 bases and 0 bases, in that order; junction bases with no gene match: 6. In germline, CDR1 is PRHDT, CDR2 FYEKMQ (reference sequence). The DNA of the CDR3 is TGTGCCAGCAGCCGGACAGGGGGAGATGCTAACTATGGCTACACCTTC. This sequence encodes CASSRTGGDANYGYTF.

The chain couples TRBV6-1 to TRBJ1-2, with D maybe TRBD1 (6 bases). The V end was cut by 8 bases, the J end by 3 bases, with 19 bases between. This CDR3 region has 15 residues. Germline V CDR1 and CDR2: MNHNS, SASEGT. CDR3: CASGPGGHSDYGYTF. The DNA for the CDR3 is TGTGCCAGCGGACCCGGGGGGCATTCGGACTATGGCTACACCTTC.

This clonotype was detected once. The V gene is TRBV2, the J gene TRBJ2-7; possible D gene TRBD2, 5 bases. There are 12 residues in the CDR3. Trimming cost V 2 bases and J 4 bases, with 6 bases left between them. Germline V gives CDR1 SNHLY, CDR2 FYNNEI. For the CDR3, the DNA is TGTGCCAGCAGTGAACGGGGTTACGAGCAGTACGTC. Amino acid sequence: CASSERGYEQYV.

In this sample, this clonotype turned up a few times. The chain uses TRBV19 and TRBJ1-2; maybe TRBD1 (6 bases). Trimming left V 7 bases short and J 0 bases short, with 12 bases between. Germline V lookup: CDR1 LNHDA, CDR2 SQIVND (reference sequence). This CDR3 region has 14 residues. The CDR3 reads CASNDRSSNYGYTF. The CDR3 nucleotides read TGTGCCAGTAATGACAGGAGCTCTAACTATGGCTACACCTTC. Combining the CDR3 with reference TRBV19 and TRBJ1-2 gives the whole variable domain DGGITQSPKYLFRKEGQNVTLSCEQNLNHDAMYWYRQDPGQGLRLIYYSQIVNDFQKGDIAEGYSVSREKKESFPLTVTSAQKNPTAFYLCASNDRSSNYGYTFGSGTRLTVV.

This clonotype was picked up a small number of times. The chain uses TRBV20-1 and TRBJ1-5; tentatively, D is TRBD1 (6 bases). The CDR3 is 16 residues long. Per the germline V gene, CDR1 is DFQATT and CDR2 is SNEGSKA (reference sequence). V shed 3 bases and J shed 0 bases, with 15 bases lying between them. The CDR3 DNA reads as TGCAGTGCTAGGGGCAGGGGACCTTATAGCAATCAGCCCCAGCATTTT. It is translated as CSARGRGPYSNQPQHF.

The V call is TRBV28, the J call TRBJ2-7; TRBD2 agrees at 10 bases. CDR1 MDHEN and CDR2 SYDVKM come from the germline V gene. The CDR3 contains 15 residues. After removal of 5 bases from V and 3 bases from J, the junction contained 7 bases not matched to a gene. The CDR3 is CASSTEQRGGYEQYF. The DNA of the CDR3 is TGTGCCAGCAGTACCGAGCAGCGGGGGGGCTACGAGCAGTACTTC.